This is a list of T cell receptor beta chains from one sample in a study of CD8+ T cells in alopecia areata. Only in-frame clones appear in the TCRdb table, and some are missing; sequencing was by immunoSEQ multiplex PCR. The top ten hold less than 25% of the sample, which has 79,000 or so clones, roughly 70% seen once. The sample consisted of CD8+ T cells sorted from blood, taken at week 24, from a patient treated with tofacitinib. The receptors here all came from a human donor with alopecia areata. CDR3s include the opening cysteine and the closing phenylalanine or tryptophan. The D gene is left open where the match is weak. The size field is filled for only some rows; it gives once, few, many or a size class.

J gene | V gene | D gene | clone size | CDR3 DNA | CDR3 protein
TRBJ2-1 | TRBV28 | NA | few | TGTGCCAGCACCTTAAGCGAAAATGAGCAGTTCTTC | CASTLSENEQFF
TRBJ2-1 | TRBV11-2 | TRBD2 | NA | TGTGCCAGCAGCTATAGCGGGGCCACCTACAATGAGCAGTTCTTC | CASSYSGATYNEQFF
TRBJ1-1 | TRBV9 | TRBD1 | once | TGTGCCAGCAGCGTAGGAACAGGGGCTGAACTAGAAGCTTTCTTT | CASSVGTGAELEAFF
TRBJ2-3 | TRBV5-4 | TRBD2 | NA | TGTGCCAGCAGCTTGCAGCGGGACTACTTCACAGATACGCAGTATTTT | CASSLQRDYFTDTQYF
TRBJ1-5 | TRBV7-9 | TRBD1 | NA | TGTGCCAGCAGCTTAGTAGGGACAGGGGGCAATCAGCCCCAGCATTTT | CASSLVGTGGNQPQHF
TRBJ2-5 | TRBV11-2 | NA | NA | TGTGCCAGCAGCTCCTTCAGGGTAAACCAAGAGACCCAGTACTTC | CASSSFRVNQETQYF
TRBJ2-5 | TRBV7-6 | NA | NA | TGTGCCAGCAGCTTAATCTCGGGACAAGAGACCCAGTACTTC | CASSLISGQETQYF
TRBJ2-7 | TRBV4-1 | NA | NA | TGCGCCAGCAGCCAATCCCCAGGCTCCTACGAGCAGTACTTC | CASSQSPGSYEQYF
TRBJ1-1 | TRBV4-3 | NA | NA | TGCGCCAGCAGCCAAGGGGCCACACGACGCATGAACACTGAAGCTTTCTTT | CASSQGATRRMNTEAFF
TRBJ1-2 | TRBV13 | NA | NA | TGTGCCAGCAGCTCTATTACGGGTCGTGGACACTATGGCTACACCTTC | CASSSITGRGHYGYTF
TRBJ2-7 | TRBV7-9 | TRBD2 | NA | TGTGCCAGCAGCTTAGACGGACTAGCGGGAGTATACGAGCAGTACTTC | CASSLDGLAGVYEQYF
TRBJ2-7 | TRBV7-8 | TRBD2 | once | TGTGCCAGCAGCTTAACTACACTTACTAGCGGGGAGTACGAGCAGTACTTC | CASSLTTLTSGEYEQYF
TRBJ2-7 | TRBV7-9 | NA | NA | TGTGCCAGCAGCCCTCCCGAGGGGGGCCGCTACGAGCAGTACTTC | CASSPPEGGRYEQYF
TRBJ2-7 | TRBV4-3 | NA | once | TGCGCCAGCAGCCAGGACCCGGGGTCAGCCGACGAGCAGTACTTC | CASSQDPGSADEQYF
TRBJ2-1 | TRBV7-2 | TRBD2 | NA | TGTGCCAGCAGCTCTAGCGGGAGGGTTTTCCATGAGCAGTTCTTC | CASSSSGRVFHEQFF
TRBJ2-3 | TRBV27 | NA | NA | TGTGCCAGCAGTTTTCGGCAGGCGGGCACAGATACGCAGTATTTT | CASSFRQAGTDTQYF
TRBJ1-2 | TRBV29-1 | TRBD1 | NA | TGCAGCGTTGTGGGACAGAATCCTACTTATGGCTACACCTTC | CSVVGQNPTYGYTF
TRBJ1-1 | TRBV5-6 | NA | NA | TGTGCCAGCAGCTTGGGCAGGTACACTGAAGCTTTCTTT | CASSLGRYTEAFF
TRBJ2-1 | TRBV4-1 | TRBD2 | NA | TGCGCCAGCAGCCAAACGGGACTAGCGGGAGACAATGAGCAGTTCTTC | CASSQTGLAGDNEQFF
TRBJ1-2 | TRBV27 | NA | NA | TGTGCCAGCAGTTTCCACAAACAATCGGGAGCGAACTATGGCTACACCTTC | CASSFHKQSGANYGYTF
TRBJ1-5 | TRBV6-1 | NA | NA | TGTGCCAGCAGTGAAGGTCGATATCAGCCCCAGCATTTT | CASSEGRYQPQHF
TRBJ2-1 | TRBV28 | NA | NA | TGTGCCAGCAGTCAAAACAAAGACAATGAGCAGTTCTTC | CASSQNKDNEQFF
TRBJ2-3 | TRBV4-1 | NA | NA | TGCGCCAGCAGCCAAGCTTCCATGCAGTATTTT | CASSQASMQYF
TRBJ2-3 | TRBV5-6 | NA | NA | TGTGCCAGCAGCTTGAGGCCTACAGATACGCAGTATTTT | CASSLRPTDTQYF
TRBJ2-3 | TRBV27 | TRBD2 | NA | TGTGCCAGCAGTTTTCTAGCGGGAGGAGTGGGTGCAGATACGCAGTATTTT | CASSFLAGGVGADTQYF
TRBJ2-1 | TRBV11-2 | NA | few | TGTGCCAGCAGCTTAGCGGCGGGGCCCACGGACAATGAGCAGTTCTTC | CASSLAAGPTDNEQFF
TRBJ1-2 | TRBV29-1 | NA | NA | TGCAGCGTTGTCTACGACAGGCCTGATGGCTACACCTTC | CSVVYDRPDGYTF
TRBJ2-7 | TRBV5-1 | NA | NA | TGCGCCACGCGTCAGGGCGACTCCTACGAGCAGTACTTC | CATRQGDSYEQYF
TRBJ1-2 | TRBV30 | NA | NA | TGTGCCTGGAATGAGCCCGGTGTCAACTATGGCTACACCTTC | CAWNEPGVNYGYTF